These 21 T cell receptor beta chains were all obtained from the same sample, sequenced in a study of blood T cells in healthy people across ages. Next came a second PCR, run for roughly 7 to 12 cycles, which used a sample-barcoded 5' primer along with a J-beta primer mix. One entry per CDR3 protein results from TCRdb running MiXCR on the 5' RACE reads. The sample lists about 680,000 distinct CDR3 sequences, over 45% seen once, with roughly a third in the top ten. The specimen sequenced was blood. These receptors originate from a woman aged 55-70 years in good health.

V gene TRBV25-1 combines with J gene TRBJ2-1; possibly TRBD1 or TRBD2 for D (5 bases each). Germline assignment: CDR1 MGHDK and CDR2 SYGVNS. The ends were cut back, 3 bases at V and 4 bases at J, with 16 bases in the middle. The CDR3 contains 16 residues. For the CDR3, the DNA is TGTGCCAGCAGTGAGAGGGGACGGAAGGGTTACAATGAGCAGTTCTTC. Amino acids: CASSERGRKGYNEQFF.

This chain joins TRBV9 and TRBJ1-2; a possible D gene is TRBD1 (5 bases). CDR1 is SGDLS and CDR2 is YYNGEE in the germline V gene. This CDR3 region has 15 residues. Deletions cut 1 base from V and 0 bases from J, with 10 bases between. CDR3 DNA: TGTGCCAGCAGCGTAAGGCAGGGTACTAACTATGGCTACACCTTC. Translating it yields CASSVRQGTNYGYTF.

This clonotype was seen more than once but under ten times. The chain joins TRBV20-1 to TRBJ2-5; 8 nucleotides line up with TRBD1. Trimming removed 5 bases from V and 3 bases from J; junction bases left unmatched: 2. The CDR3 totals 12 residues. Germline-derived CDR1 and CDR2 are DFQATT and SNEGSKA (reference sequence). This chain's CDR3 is CSALDREETQYF. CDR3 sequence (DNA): TGCAGTGCTCTGGACAGGGAAGAGACCCAGTACTTC.

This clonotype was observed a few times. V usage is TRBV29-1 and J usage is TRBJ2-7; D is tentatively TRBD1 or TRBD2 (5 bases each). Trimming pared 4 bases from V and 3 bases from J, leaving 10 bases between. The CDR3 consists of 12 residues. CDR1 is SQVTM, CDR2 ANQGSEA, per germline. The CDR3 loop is CSVGDLNYEQYF. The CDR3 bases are TGCAGCGTTGGGGACCTGAACTACGAGCAGTACTTC.

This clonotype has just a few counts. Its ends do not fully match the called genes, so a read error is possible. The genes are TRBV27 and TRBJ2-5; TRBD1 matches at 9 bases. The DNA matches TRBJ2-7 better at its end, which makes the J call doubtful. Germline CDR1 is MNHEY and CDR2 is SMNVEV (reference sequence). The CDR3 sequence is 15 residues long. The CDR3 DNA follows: TGTGCCAGCAGGACTAACAGGGGGCTCTCCTCCGAGCAGTACTTC. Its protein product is CASRTNRGLSSEQYF.

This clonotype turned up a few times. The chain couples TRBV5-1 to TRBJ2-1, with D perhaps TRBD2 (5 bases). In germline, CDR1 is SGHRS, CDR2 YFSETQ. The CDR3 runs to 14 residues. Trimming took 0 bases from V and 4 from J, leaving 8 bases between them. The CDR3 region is CASSLAGEYNEQFF. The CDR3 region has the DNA TGCGCCAGCAGCTTGGCCGGGGAATACAATGAGCAGTTCTTC.

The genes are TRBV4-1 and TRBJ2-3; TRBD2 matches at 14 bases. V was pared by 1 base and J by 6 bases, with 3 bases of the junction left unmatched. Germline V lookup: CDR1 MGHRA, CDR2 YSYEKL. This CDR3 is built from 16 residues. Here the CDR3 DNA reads TGCGCCAGCAGCCAAGTGGGACTAGCGGGAGCGGATACGCAGTATTTT. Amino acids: CASSQVGLAGADTQYF.

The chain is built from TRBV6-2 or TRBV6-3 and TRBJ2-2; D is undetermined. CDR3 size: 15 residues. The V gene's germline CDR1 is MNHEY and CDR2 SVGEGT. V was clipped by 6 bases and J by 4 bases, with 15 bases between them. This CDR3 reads CASSPWISPTGELFF. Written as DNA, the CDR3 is TGTGCCAGCAGCCCTTGGATTAGTCCCACCGGGGAGCTGTTTTTT.

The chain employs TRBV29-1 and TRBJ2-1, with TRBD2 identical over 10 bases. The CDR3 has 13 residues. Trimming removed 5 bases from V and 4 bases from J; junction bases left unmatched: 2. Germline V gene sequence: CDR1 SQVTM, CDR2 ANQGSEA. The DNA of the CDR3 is TGCAGCGTTCCGACTAGCGGGTACAATGAGCAGTTCTTC. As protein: CSVPTSGYNEQFF.

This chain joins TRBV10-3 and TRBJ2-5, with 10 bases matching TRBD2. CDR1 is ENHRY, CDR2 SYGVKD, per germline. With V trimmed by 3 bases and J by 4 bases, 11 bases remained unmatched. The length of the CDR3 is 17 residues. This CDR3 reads CAISDSGLAEGGETQYF. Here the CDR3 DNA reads TGTGCCATCAGTGACTCAGGACTAGCGGAGGGAGGAGAGACCCAGTACTTC.

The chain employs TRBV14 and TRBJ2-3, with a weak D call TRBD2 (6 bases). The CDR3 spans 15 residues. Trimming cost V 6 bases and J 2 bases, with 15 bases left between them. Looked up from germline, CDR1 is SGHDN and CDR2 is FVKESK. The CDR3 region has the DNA TGTGCCAGCAGACTAACTAGCCGGACCACAGATACGCAGTATTTT. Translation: CASRLTSRTTDTQYF.

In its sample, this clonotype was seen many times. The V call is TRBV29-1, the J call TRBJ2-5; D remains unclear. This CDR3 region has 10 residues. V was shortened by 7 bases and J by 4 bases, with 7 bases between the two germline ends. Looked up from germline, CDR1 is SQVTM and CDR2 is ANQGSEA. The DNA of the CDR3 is TGCAGCGCAGGCGGAGAGACCCAGTACTTC. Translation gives CSAGGETQYF.

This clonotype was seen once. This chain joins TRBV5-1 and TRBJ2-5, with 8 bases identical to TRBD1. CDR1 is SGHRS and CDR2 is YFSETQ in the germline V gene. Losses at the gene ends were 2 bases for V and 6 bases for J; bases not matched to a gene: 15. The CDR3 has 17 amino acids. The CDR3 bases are TGCGCCAGCAGCTTCCGACAGGGGCCGGAGTTTCGGAAGACCCAGTACTTC. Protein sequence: CASSFRQGPEFRKTQYF. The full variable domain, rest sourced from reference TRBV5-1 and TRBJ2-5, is KAGVTQTPRYLIKTRGQQVTLSCSPISGHRSVSWYQQTPGQGLQFLFEYFSETQRNKGNFPGRFSGRQFSNSRSEMNVSTLELGDSALYLCASSFRQGPEFRKTQYFGPGTRLLVL.

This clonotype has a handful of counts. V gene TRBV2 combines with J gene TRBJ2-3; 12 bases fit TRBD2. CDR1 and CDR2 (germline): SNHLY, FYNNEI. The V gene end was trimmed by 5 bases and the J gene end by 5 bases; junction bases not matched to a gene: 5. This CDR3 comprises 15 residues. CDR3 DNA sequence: TGTGCCAGCAGTAAGGGACTAGCGGGTGGAGATACGCAGTATTTT. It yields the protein CASSKGLAGGDTQYF.

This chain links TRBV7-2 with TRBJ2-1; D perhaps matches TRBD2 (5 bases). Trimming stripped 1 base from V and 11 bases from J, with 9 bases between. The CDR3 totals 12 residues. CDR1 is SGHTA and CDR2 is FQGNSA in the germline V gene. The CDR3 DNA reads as TGTGCCAGCAGCTTAGATCGAGGGAAGCAGTTCTTC. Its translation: CASSLDRGKQFF.

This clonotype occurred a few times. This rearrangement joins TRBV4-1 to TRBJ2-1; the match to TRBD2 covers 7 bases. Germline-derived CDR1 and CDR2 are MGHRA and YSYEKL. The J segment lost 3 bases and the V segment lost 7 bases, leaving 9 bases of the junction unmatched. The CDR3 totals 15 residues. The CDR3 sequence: CASTLTGTNYNEQFF. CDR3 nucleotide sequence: TGCGCCAGCACGCTCACCGGGACTAACTACAATGAGCAGTTCTTC.

CDR3 in amino acids: CASSQDDGRSYNEQFF. The CDR3 region has the DNA TGCGCCAGCAGCCAAGATGACGGGAGGAGCTACAATGAGCAGTTCTTC. The chain joins TRBV4-3 to TRBJ2-1; 7 bases map to TRBD2. This CDR3 is 16 amino acids long. Trimming at V came to 0 bases and at J to 3 bases, leaving 5 bases not matched to a gene. Germline V gives CDR1 LGHNA, CDR2 YSLEER.

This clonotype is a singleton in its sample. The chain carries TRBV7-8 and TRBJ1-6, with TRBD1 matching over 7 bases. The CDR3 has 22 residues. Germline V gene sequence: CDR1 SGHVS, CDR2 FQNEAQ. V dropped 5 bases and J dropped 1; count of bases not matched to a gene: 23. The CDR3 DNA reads TGTGCCAGCAGCCTCGACCGACAGGGCCTTCTGAGTTTTAGGTCCTATAATTCACCCCTCCACTTT. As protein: CASSLDRQGLLSFRSYNSPLHF. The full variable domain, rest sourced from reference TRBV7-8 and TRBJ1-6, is GAGVSQSPRYKVAKRGQDVALRCDPISGHVSLFWYQQALGQGPEFLTYFQNEAQLDKSGLPSDRFFAERPEGSVSTLKIQRTQQEDSAVYLCASSLDRQGLLSFRSYNSPLHFGNGTRLTVT.

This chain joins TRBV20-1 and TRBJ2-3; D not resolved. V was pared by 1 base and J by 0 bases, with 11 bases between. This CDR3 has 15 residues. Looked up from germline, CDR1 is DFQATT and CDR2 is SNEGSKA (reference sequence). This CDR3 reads CSARGARSSTDTQYF. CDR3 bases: TGCAGTGCTAGAGGGGCTCGGAGTAGCACAGATACGCAGTATTTT.

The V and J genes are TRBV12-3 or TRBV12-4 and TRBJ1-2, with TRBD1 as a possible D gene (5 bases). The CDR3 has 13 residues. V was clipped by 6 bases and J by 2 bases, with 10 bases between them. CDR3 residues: CASRKDKNYGYTF. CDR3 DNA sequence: TGTGCCAGCAGGAAGGACAAAAACTATGGCTACACCTTC.

CDR3 nucleotide sequence: TGTGCCAGCAAGTCCGGACTAGCGGGATACGAGCAGTACTTC. Translating it yields CASKSGLAGYEQYF. The rearrangement uses TRBV2 and TRBJ2-7, with 12 nucleotides matching TRBD2. The CDR3 is 14 residues long. The germline V gene has CDR1 SNHLY and CDR2 FYNNEI. V trimming: 7 bases; J trimming: 4 bases; junction bases outside the gene matches: 5.